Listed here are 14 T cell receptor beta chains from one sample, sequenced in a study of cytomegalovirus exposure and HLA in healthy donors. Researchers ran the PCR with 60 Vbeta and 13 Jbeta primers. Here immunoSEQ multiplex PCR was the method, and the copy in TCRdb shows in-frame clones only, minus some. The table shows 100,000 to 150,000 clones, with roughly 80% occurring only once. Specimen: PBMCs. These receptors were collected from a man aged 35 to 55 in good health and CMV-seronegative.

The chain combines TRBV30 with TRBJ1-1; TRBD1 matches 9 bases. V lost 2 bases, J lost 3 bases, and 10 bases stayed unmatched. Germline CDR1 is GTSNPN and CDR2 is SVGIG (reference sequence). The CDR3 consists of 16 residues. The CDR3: CAWSTGTGRVDTEAFF. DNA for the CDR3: TGTGCCTGGAGTACCGGGACAGGGAGGGTTGACACTGAAGCTTTCTTT.

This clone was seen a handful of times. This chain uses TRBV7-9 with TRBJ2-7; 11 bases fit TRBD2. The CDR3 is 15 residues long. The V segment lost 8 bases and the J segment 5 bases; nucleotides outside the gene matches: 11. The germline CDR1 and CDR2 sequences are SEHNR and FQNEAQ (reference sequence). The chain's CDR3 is CASGPTSGVANEQYF. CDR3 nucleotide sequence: TGTGCCAGCGGCCCGACTAGCGGGGTAGCGAACGAGCAGTACTTC.

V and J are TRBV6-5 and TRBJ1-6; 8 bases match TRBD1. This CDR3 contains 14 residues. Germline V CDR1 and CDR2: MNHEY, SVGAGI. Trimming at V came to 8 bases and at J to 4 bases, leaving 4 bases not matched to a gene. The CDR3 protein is CASSGGLYNSPLHF. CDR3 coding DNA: TGTGCCAGCTCAGGGGGCCTATATAATTCACCCCTCCACTTT.

The CDR3 region is CASTSGTGLTGANVLTF. CDR3 DNA sequence: TGTGCCAGCACTTCCGGGACAGGGCTCACTGGGGCCAACGTCCTGACTTTC. J is TRBJ2-6 and V is TRBV27; the match to TRBD1 covers 9 bases. J gave up 2 bases and V 7 bases, and 9 bases lay outside the gene matches. CDR1 and CDR2 (germline): MNHEY, SMNVEV (reference sequence). This CDR3 comprises 17 residues.

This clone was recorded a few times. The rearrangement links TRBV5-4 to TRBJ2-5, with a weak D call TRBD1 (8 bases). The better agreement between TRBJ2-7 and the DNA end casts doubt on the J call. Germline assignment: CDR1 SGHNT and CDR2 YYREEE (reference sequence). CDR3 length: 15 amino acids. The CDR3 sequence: CASSSTGGESYEQYF. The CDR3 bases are TGTGCCAGCAGCTCCACAGGGGGGGAATCCTACGAGCAGTACTTC.

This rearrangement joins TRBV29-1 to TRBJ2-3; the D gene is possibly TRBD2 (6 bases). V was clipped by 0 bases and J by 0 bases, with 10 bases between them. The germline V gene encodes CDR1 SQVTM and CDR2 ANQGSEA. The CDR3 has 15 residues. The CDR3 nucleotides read TGCAGCGTTGAAGATTGGGGGACTAGCACAGATACGCAGTATTTT. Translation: CSVEDWGTSTDTQYF.

CDR3 nucleotides: TGTGCCACAAGGGGCAGGTCCAAAAACATTCAGTACTTC. Protein product: CATRGRSKNIQYF. This sequence joins TRBV10-3 and TRBJ2-4; tentative D call: TRBD1 (5 bases). The V gene lost 10 bases and the J gene lost 2 bases, with 12 bases spanning the gap. Per the germline V gene, CDR1 is ENHRY and CDR2 is SYGVKD. The CDR3 spans 13 residues.

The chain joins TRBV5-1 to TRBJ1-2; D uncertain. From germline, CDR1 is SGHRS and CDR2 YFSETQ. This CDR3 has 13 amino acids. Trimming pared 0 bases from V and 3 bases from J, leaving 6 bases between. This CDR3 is CASSLVSDYGYTF. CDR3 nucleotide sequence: TGCGCCAGCAGCTTGGTCAGTGACTATGGCTACACCTTC.

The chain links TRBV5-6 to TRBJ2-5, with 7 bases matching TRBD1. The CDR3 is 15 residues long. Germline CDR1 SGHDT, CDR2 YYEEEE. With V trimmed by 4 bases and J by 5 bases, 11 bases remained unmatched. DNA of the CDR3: TGTGCCAGCAGCGCGACTTATAGGGGGCGCGAGACCCAGTACTTC. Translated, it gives CASSATYRGRETQYF.

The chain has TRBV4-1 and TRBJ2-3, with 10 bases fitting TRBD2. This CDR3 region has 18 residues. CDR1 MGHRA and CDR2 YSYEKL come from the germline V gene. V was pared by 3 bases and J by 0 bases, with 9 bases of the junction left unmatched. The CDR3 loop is CASSQATLAGFSTDTQYF. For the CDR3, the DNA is TGCGCCAGCAGCCAGGCAACACTAGCGGGGTTCAGCACAGATACGCAGTATTTT.

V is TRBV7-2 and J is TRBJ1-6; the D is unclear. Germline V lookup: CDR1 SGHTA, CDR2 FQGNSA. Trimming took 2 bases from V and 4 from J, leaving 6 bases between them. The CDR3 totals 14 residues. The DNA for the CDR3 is TGTGCCAGCAGCTTACTGAGATATAATTCACCCCTCCACTTT. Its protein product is CASSLLRYNSPLHF.

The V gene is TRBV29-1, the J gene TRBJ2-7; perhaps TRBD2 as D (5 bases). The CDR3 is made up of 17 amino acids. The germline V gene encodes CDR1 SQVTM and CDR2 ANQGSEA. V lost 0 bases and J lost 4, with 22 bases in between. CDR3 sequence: CSVEDRPTRSTTYEQYF. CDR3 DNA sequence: TGCAGCGTTGAAGATCGGCCTACTAGGAGCACCACTTACGAGCAGTACTTC.

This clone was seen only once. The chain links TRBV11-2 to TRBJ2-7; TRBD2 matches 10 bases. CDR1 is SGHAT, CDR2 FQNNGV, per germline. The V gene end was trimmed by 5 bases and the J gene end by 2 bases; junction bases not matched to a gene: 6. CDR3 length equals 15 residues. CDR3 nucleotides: TGTGCCAGCAGCCTAGGGACTAGCGATGCCTACGAGCAGTACTTC. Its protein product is CASSLGTSDAYEQYF.

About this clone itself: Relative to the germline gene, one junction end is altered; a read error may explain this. The CDR3 sequence: CSSSHRGGEVTEAFF. For the CDR3, the DNA is TGTTCCAGCAGCCACCGTGGAGGGGAGGTCACTGAAGCTTTCTTT. This chain uses TRBV7-9 with TRBJ1-1, with a tentative D call TRBD1 (5 bases). The CDR3 has 15 amino acids. Germline V lookup: CDR1 SEHNR, CDR2 FQNEAQ (reference sequence).